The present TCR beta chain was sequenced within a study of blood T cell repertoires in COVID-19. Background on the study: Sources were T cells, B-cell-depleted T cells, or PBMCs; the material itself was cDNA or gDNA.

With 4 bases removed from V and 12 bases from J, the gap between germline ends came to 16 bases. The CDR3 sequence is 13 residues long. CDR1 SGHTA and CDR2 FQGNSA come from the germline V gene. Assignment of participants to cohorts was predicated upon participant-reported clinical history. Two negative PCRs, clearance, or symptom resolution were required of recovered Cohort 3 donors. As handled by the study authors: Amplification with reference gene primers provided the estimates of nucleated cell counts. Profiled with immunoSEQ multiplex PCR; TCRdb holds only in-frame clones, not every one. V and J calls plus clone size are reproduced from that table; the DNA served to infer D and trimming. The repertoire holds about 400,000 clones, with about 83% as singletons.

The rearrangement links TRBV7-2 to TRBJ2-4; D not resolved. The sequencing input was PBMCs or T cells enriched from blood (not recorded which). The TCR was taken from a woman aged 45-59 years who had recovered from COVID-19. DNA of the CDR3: TGTGCCAGCAGCTCCACCACAGAATCGGCTCAGTACTTC. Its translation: CASSSTTESAQYF.